The T cell receptor (beta chain) under discussion was sequenced for a study of blood T cell repertoires in COVID-19. Study information: Whether acute or convalescent, the COVID-19 samples came from the United States, Italy and Spain. PBMCs, B-cell-depleted T cells, or T cells were the source of the cDNA or gDNA that made up the material.

The CDR3 has 15 residues. V trimming: 3 bases; J trimming: 5 bases; junction bases outside the gene matches: 6. The germline gives CDR1 MGHRA, CDR2 YSYEKL. Methods used by the authors: Amplification with reference gene primers provided the estimates of nucleated cell counts. Sequenced by immunoSEQ multiplex PCR; TCRdb stores in-frame clones only, minus some. D and trimming come from the DNA, and the V and J calls and clone size come from that table. The sample yields 400,000 to 450,000 clones, 80% to 90% seen once. This clonotype was sampled from a woman aged 30 to 39 with active or convalescent COVID-19. Sequencing was carried out using peripheral blood. The J gene is TRBJ2-3, the V gene TRBV4-1; TRBD2 matches at 9 bases. The CDR3, as DNA: TGCGCCAGCAGCCAGGCAGCGGGGGGCCGAGATACGCAGTATTTT. Translated: CASSQAAGGRDTQYF.